Each of the 10 T cell receptor beta chains below was sequenced from the same sample in a study of T cell responses to AZD1222 COVID-19 vaccine (TCRdb year 2021). The method behind the library was the immunoSEQ multiplex PCR assay. TCRdb limited this immuneACCESS table to in-frame rearrangements with V and J called. A share of clones is missing; checked studies link under half to unresolved V genes, and the rest is unexplained. The sample records approximately 130,000 clones, about 92% of which are singletons. Approximately 1% of the sample is held by the ten biggest clonotypes. The time point label for this specimen denotes: baseline before first vaccination. The sample consisted of peripheral blood, taken on day 0 of AZD1222 vaccination. The origin of the receptors is an adult in good health.

The gene calls are TRBV5-1 and TRBJ2-7; no clear D gene. This CDR3 is built from 15 residues. CDR1 and CDR2 from the germline V gene are SGHRS and YFSETQ. Trimming stripped 1 base from V and 0 bases from J, with 11 bases between. In DNA form, the CDR3 reads TGCGCCAGCAGCTTGTCATCCAGACCCTCCTACGAGCAGTACTTC. Protein: CASSLSSRPSYEQYF.

The chain links TRBV12-3 or TRBV12-4 to TRBJ1-5, with D possibly TRBD1 on 6 matching bases. Deletions cut 8 bases from V and 4 bases from J, with 9 bases between. The CDR3 totals 12 residues. CDR3: CASGQGNQPQHF. The CDR3 DNA follows: TGTGCCAGCGGGCAGGGGAATCAGCCCCAGCATTTT.

The J gene is TRBJ2-7, the V gene TRBV18; 9 nucleotides match TRBD1. V gave up 2 bases and J gave up 3 bases; unmatched junction bases: 2. The CDR3 totals 14 residues. Germline CDR1 and CDR2: KGHSH and LQKENI. Here the CDR3 reads CASSPGTGNYEQYF. CDR3 sequence (DNA): TGTGCCAGCTCACCAGGGACAGGGAACTACGAGCAGTACTTC.

The chain employs TRBV3-1 (or the pseudogene TRBV3-2) and TRBJ2-1, with a tentative D call TRBD2 (6 bases). This CDR3 contains 16 residues. CDR1 and CDR2 from the germline V gene are LGHDT and YNNKEL (reference sequence). V was trimmed by 3 bases and J by 2 bases, leaving 14 bases between them. CDR3 nucleotides: TGTGCCAGCAGCCATCCCCTAGCGCGAACCTACAATGAGCAGTTCTTC. As protein: CASSHPLARTYNEQFF.

The J gene is TRBJ1-1, the V gene TRBV11-2; unclear D gene. Deletions cut 3 bases from V and 4 bases from J, with 12 bases between. This CDR3 spans 14 amino acids. In germline, CDR1 is SGHAT, CDR2 FQNNGV. CDR3 in amino acids: CASSFVRVGTEAFF. The CDR3 DNA is TGTGCCAGCAGCTTCGTTAGGGTCGGCACTGAAGCTTTCTTT.

The chain carries TRBV27 and TRBJ1-6; 10 bases map to TRBD1. J was trimmed by 8 bases and V by 6 bases; bases with no gene match: 10. Germline V gene data show CDR1 as MNHEY and CDR2 as SMNVEV (reference sequence). CDR3 length equals 16 residues. CDR3 nucleotides: TGTGCCAGCAGGTCCCGAGCGGGACAGGGGTATTCACCCCTCCACTTT. Translation gives CASRSRAGQGYSPLHF.

The rearrangement uses TRBV27 and TRBJ1-5; D call uncertain. The V end lost 4 bases, the J end lost 1 base, and 8 bases lay between the germline ends. The germline V gene encodes CDR1 MNHEY and CDR2 SMNVEV (reference sequence). CDR3 length: 14 amino acids. The CDR3 DNA follows: TGTGCCAGCAGTTCCTACGGGAGCAATCAGCCCCAGCATTTT. Translating it yields CASSSYGSNQPQHF.

In its sample, this clone was seen once. The chain joins TRBV10-1 to TRBJ2-3; D is perhaps TRBD2 (5 bases). The V and J ends lost 2 bases and 1 base respectively, with 10 bases between them. CDR1 and CDR2 from the germline V gene are WNHNN and SYGVQD (reference sequence). This CDR3 has 15 residues. The CDR3 DNA is TGCGCCAGCAGTGAGACTCGGGGAGGCACAGATACGCAGTATTTT. It codes for CASSETRGGTDTQYF.

The J gene is TRBJ1-2, the V gene TRBV5-8; D perhaps matches TRBD1 (5 bases). This CDR3 region has 14 residues. V gave up 0 bases and J gave up 4 bases, with 10 bases separating them. Germline CDR1 and CDR2: SGHTS and YDEGEE. In nucleotides, the CDR3 is TGTGCCAGCAGCTTGGCCAGGGCGTTCTATGGCTACACCTTC. It yields the protein CASSLARAFYGYTF.

This chain links TRBV2 with TRBJ2-7; the D is unclear. CDR3 size: 14 residues. Germline CDR1 is SNHLY and CDR2 is FYNNEI. V shed 7 bases and J shed 0 bases, with 13 bases lying between them. CDR3 nucleotides: TGTGCCAGCATGGGCGGATTCCTCTCCTACGAGCAGTACTTC. Encoded protein: CASMGGFLSYEQYF.